The 22 T cell receptor beta chains below all came from one sample that was sequenced in a study of CD8+CD57+ T cells in acquired aplastic anemia (dated by TCRdb to the late 2010s). TCRdb lists the instrument as Illumina HiSeq 2000. TCR beta VDJ combination and CDR3 sequence profiling used genomic DNA as the template. In-frame beta chains were kept once TCRdb had trimmed the public reads at Q25 with fastp and called clones with MiXCR. Entries that share a CDR3 protein sequence are merged under the most common genes and DNA. The sample profile shows around 120,000 distinct CDR3 sequences; approximately 41% of them were found once. Clones ranked in the top ten supply more than 2.5% of the sample. Flow cytometry had shown CD8+CD57+ cell expansion in the patients selected for sequencing. The specimen sequenced was sorted CD4+, CD8+, or CD8+CD57+ T cells (not recorded which) from PBMCs. The receptors derive from a human donor with aplastic anemia.

This clonotype came up many times. This chain uses TRBV10-3 with TRBJ1-4; TRBD1 matches 7 bases. Germline V gene data show CDR1 as ENHRY and CDR2 as SYGVKD. The CDR3 sequence is 13 residues long. Trimming at V came to 10 bases and at J to 6 bases, leaving 8 bases not matched to a gene. CDR3 amino acids: CATSGTDYEKLFF. CDR3 nucleotide sequence: TGTGCCACCTCCGGGACAGACTATGAAAAACTGTTTTTT.

This clonotype was seen many times. The gene calls are TRBV15 and TRBJ2-7, with D possibly being TRBD2 (7 bases). The length of the CDR3 is 15 residues. V shed 0 bases and J shed 6 bases, with 15 bases lying between them. Looked up from germline, CDR1 is LNHNV and CDR2 is YYDKDF (reference sequence). In DNA form, the CDR3 reads TGTGCCACCAGCAGAGATCGAGGGGGGGGATCCGAGCAGTACGTC. It codes for CATSRDRGGGSEQYV.

The chain employs TRBV11-1 and TRBJ1-4; 10 bases are shared with TRBD1. This CDR3 is built from 17 residues. V dropped 5 bases and J dropped 0; count of bases not matched to a gene: 6. In germline, CDR1 is SGHAT, CDR2 FQDESV (reference sequence). CDR3 in amino acids: CASSPETGGATNEKLFF. The CDR3 bases are TGTGCCAGCAGCCCGGAGACAGGGGGCGCAACTAATGAAAAACTGTTTTTT.

The chain joins TRBV25-1 to TRBJ2-7; no reliable D call. In germline, CDR1 is MGHDK, CDR2 SYGVNS. The ends were cut back, 6 bases at V and 2 bases at J, with 11 bases in the middle. This CDR3 has 13 residues. The DNA for the CDR3 is TGTGCCAGCAGCCAGACTTTCACCTACGAGCAGTACTTC. It yields the protein CASSQTFTYEQYF.

The V and J genes are TRBV10-3 and TRBJ1-2; TRBD1 might be the D (5 bases). This CDR3 comprises 13 residues. Trimming stripped 2 bases from V and 5 bases from J, with 9 bases between. Germline-derived CDR1 and CDR2 are ENHRY and SYGVKD. In nucleotides, the CDR3 is TGTGCCATCAGTGAGACAACAGGTTATGGCTACACCTTC. It translates to CAISETTGYGYTF.

Turning to this clonotype: The conserved phenylalanine or tryptophan is not found at the CDR3 terminus, so this likely reflects a read error. The DNA is left out, because the CDR3 cannot be placed on it with certainty; the CDR3 is given as TCRdb lists it. This sequence joins TRBV7-8 and TRBJ1-6. The CDR3 is 8 residues long, counting both termini. Germline lookup yields CDR1 SGHVS and CDR2 FQNEAQ. This CDR3 is CASSLSTP.

Many counts were recorded for this clonotype. V usage is TRBV19 and J usage is TRBJ1-2; no clear D. This CDR3 has 13 residues. V lost 6 bases, J lost 3 bases, and 11 bases lay in between. The V gene's germline CDR1 is LNHDA and CDR2 SQIVND (reference sequence). CDR3 sequence: CASSPDGDYGYTF. CDR3 sequence (DNA): TGTGCCAGTAGCCCGGATGGGGACTATGGCTACACCTTC.

Remarks on this clonotype: A read error may be the cause here, since a much bigger clone is one base away. The chain couples TRBV4-2 to TRBJ2-1; 10 nucleotides match TRBD2. This CDR3 comprises 15 residues. The V and J ends lost 1 base and 8 bases, in that order; junction bases with no gene match: 5. Germline V gene sequence: CDR1 LGHNA, CDR2 YNFKEQ. DNA of the CDR3: TGTGCCAGCAGCCAAGGCAAGCGGGGGGGCGATGAGCAGTTCTTC. This sequence encodes CASSQGKRGGDEQFF.

This clonotype was seen at least ten times. The V and J genes are TRBV28 and TRBJ2-7; D may be TRBD2 (6 bases). The V gene's germline CDR1 is MDHEN and CDR2 SYDVKM. Trimming left V 5 bases short and J 2 bases short, with 13 bases between. The CDR3 runs to 14 residues. This CDR3 is CASSPRGRAYEQYV. CDR3 DNA: TGTGCCAGCAGTCCGCGGGGCAGAGCCTACGAGCAGTACGTC.

The rearrangement joins TRBV19 to TRBJ1-5, with no clear D. V dropped 4 bases and J dropped 4 bases, with 5 bases sitting between them. This CDR3 has 12 amino acids. Per germline, CDR1 LNHDA and CDR2 SQIVND (reference sequence). The CDR3 DNA reads TGTGCCAGTAGTACTGAGAATCAGCCCCAGCATTTT. Amino acid sequence: CASSTENQPQHF.

This clonotype was counted ten times or more. The rearrangement uses TRBV11-2 and TRBJ1-2, with D possibly TRBD1 on 5 matching bases. CDR1 is SGHAT, CDR2 FQNNGV, per germline. The ends were cut back, 0 bases at V and 1 base at J, with 12 bases in the middle. The CDR3 loop spans 16 amino acids. CDR3 residues: CASSLDGGGINYGYTF. Here the CDR3 DNA reads TGTGCCAGCAGCTTAGATGGGGGGGGAATTAACTATGGCTACACCTTC. The full variable domain, in which reference TRBV11-2 and TRBJ1-2 provide the parts outside the CDR3, is EAGVAQSPRYKIIEKRQSVAFWCNPISGHATLYWYQQILGQGPKLLIQFQNNGVVDDSQLPKDRFSAERLKGVDSTLKIQPAKLEDSAVYLCASSLDGGGINYGYTFGSGTRLTVV.

In this sample, this clonotype turned up many times. J is TRBJ2-6 and V is TRBV4-3; no definite D call. The germline V gene has CDR1 LGHNA and CDR2 YSLEER. The CDR3 runs to 14 residues. The V gene lost 6 bases and the J gene lost 1 base, with 7 bases spanning the gap. The CDR3 nucleotides are TGCGCCAGCAGTGGGGATTCTGGGGCCAACGTCCTGACTTTC. Amino acids: CASSGDSGANVLTF.

As DNA, the CDR3 is TGTGCCACCAGCCCAATGACAGGCGGGAAAGAGACCCAGTACTTC. This sequence encodes CATSPMTGGKETQYF. J is TRBJ2-5 and V is TRBV24-1, with D perhaps assigned TRBD1 or TRBD2 (6 bases each). CDR3 size: 15 residues. The V end lost 7 bases, the J end lost 3 bases, and 17 bases lay between the germline ends. The germline V gene encodes CDR1 KGHDR and CDR2 SFDVKD.

This clonotype was seen only a few times. The chain has TRBV13 and TRBJ2-7; possibly TRBD1 for D (6 bases). Looked up from germline, CDR1 is PRHDT and CDR2 is FYEKMQ (reference sequence). This CDR3 has 15 amino acids. Deletions cut 5 bases from V and 10 bases from J, with 24 bases between. DNA of the CDR3: TGTGCCAGCAGCCCTACCGGGATCCCTGGGGACATTCAGTACGTC. Its translation is CASSPTGIPGDIQYV.

This sequence joins TRBV20-1 and TRBJ1-1; D is unresolved. This CDR3 is 13 amino acids long. Trimming cost V 5 bases and J 3 bases, with 13 bases left between them. The germline V gene encodes CDR1 DFQATT and CDR2 SNEGSKA (reference sequence). CDR3 residues: CSARFVGHTEAFF. The CDR3 DNA reads TGCAGTGCTCGCTTCGTTGGCCACACTGAAGCTTTCTTT.

The chain combines TRBV24-1 with TRBJ2-3, with TRBD1 as a possible D gene (5 bases). V lost 9 bases and J 2 bases, leaving 11 bases between the germline ends. Germline assignment: CDR1 KGHDR and CDR2 SFDVKD. The CDR3 consists of 13 residues. CDR3 in DNA: TGTGCCACCGGGGCGGACAACACAGATACGCAGTATTTT. Amino acid sequence: CATGADNTDTQYF.

This clonotype appeared many times. The chain recombines TRBV6-1 with TRBJ1-5; tentatively, D is TRBD1 (5 bases). Trimming took off 8 bases at V and 7 bases at J, with 12 bases between the two ends. The CDR3 consists of 12 residues. In germline, CDR1 is MNHNS, CDR2 SASEGT. The DNA of the CDR3 is TGTGCCAGCGGTGGGCGGGGCCAGCCCCAGCATTTT. Translating gives CASGGRGQPQHF.

This clonotype came up many times. V usage is TRBV7-2 and J usage is TRBJ1-5; D unresolved. This CDR3 comprises 15 residues. V dropped 5 bases and J dropped 0 bases, with 11 bases sitting between them. Germline V gives CDR1 SGHTA, CDR2 FQGNSA. The CDR3 region has the DNA TGTGCCAGCAGCAGAGAGGGCTATAGCAATCAGCCCCAGCATTTT. Translated: CASSREGYSNQPQHF.

This clonotype was found many times. This sequence joins TRBV11-3 and TRBJ2-1, with a possible D match to TRBD2 (5 bases). The CDR3 runs to 14 residues. CDR1 and CDR2 (germline): SGHNT, YENEEA. The V end lost 1 base, the J end lost 4 bases, and 8 bases lay between the germline ends. CDR3 bases: TGTGCCAGCAGCTTAGGGGGAGCATACAATGAGCAGTTCTTC. This encodes CASSLGGAYNEQFF.

This clonotype has just a few counts. A much more abundant neighbour one base away suggests this may be a read error. The chain uses TRBV5-1 and TRBJ2-7; 10 bases line up with TRBD1. The CDR3 runs to 16 residues. The J segment lost 5 bases and the V segment lost 4 bases, leaving 12 bases of the junction unmatched. Germline V gene lookup returns CDR1 SGHRS and CDR2 YFSETQ. As DNA, the CDR3 is TGCGCCAGCAGCCCGCCTGCTGGACAGGGGGTAAACGAGCAGTACTTC. It encodes CASSPPAGQGVNEQYF.

This clonotype came up many times. The genes are TRBV10-3 and TRBJ1-5; unclear D gene. V lost 6 bases and J 8 bases, leaving 14 bases between the germline ends. There are 13 residues in the CDR3. Per the germline V gene, CDR1 is ENHRY and CDR2 is SYGVKD. The CDR3 region is CAIRETHDKPQHF. In DNA form, the CDR3 reads TGTGCCATCAGGGAGACACATGATAAGCCCCAGCATTTT.

Written as DNA, the CDR3 is TGTGCCAGCAGTCCGACCTATCTTCAAGGTGGCTACACCTTC. Translating it yields CASSPTYLQGGYTF. The chain links TRBV6-1 to TRBJ1-2; D unresolved. Germline V lookup: CDR1 MNHNS, CDR2 SASEGT. The CDR3 consists of 14 residues. V dropped 5 bases and J dropped 7 bases, with 17 bases sitting between them.